Listed here is a single T cell receptor beta chain. This clone was seen once. Its specific antigen is unknown. No per-base quality is available; no much larger clone lies one base away. The library was generated by the immunoSEQ multiplex PCR assay. For the multiplex PCR, a mixture combining 60 forward primers for TCR Vbeta segments and 13 reverse primers for TCR Jbeta segments was used. The CDR3 region of rearranged TCR beta genes was amplified from genomic DNA with a multiplex PCR assay. On the Illumina HiSeq System, the amplified TCR beta libraries were sequenced as 87-base-pair reads. For the original study's pipeline: A later analysis counted approximately 74 million unique TCR beta chains across the 690 or so repertoires, and some 11 million of these chains were shared by at least two donors. A nearest-neighbor algorithm error-corrected the raw reads and collapsed the reads into unique sequences, merging closely related sequences to remove PCR and sequencing errors. CDR3 sequences were aligned to IMGT reference sequences to assign V, D and J gene segments. For a sequence to be retained, at least a six-nucleotide match to both a V gene segment and a J gene segment was required. A rearrangement was called productive if the CDR3 had no stop codons and remained in frame with V and J, and every other rearrangement was called non-productive. Following IMGT convention, CDR3 was defined as the stretch from the second conserved V-encoded cysteine up to the conserved J-encoded phenylalanine. The earlier analysis of a few hundred of the donors excluded any sequence lacking an unambiguous match to a single V gene segment. In an earlier analysis of roughly 500 of the donors, V segments were called functional above 56.7% productive rearrangements and were called segregating when the between-donor standard deviation exceeded 5%. A statistical classification framework was developed to diagnose cytomegalovirus status using the catalog of TCR beta chain sequences. In a later analysis, TCR nucleotide sequences were compared against IMGT/GENE-DB human TR gene sequences so that V and J genes could be assigned. A later analysis assigned CDR3 sequences and most-parsimonious VDJ recombination scenarios with the TCRdist pipeline. In a later analysis, every TCR beta chain was defined by the combination of its CDR3 amino acid sequence and its V-gene family, and reads without a unique V-gene family were dropped. To address suspected cross-contamination and a sequencing artifact, a later analysis removed around 590 highly shared, low-generation-probability nucleotide sequences. For each public chain, a later analysis derived a clonal expansion index from normalized ranks of inferred template counts within each repertoire. Generation probabilities in a later analysis came from a VDJ recombination model fitted to out-of-frame rearrangements, and those results were checked against IGoR. Hypergeometric tests were used in a later analysis to score TCR-TCR, TCR-HLA and TCR-CMV co-occurrence, with a repertoire-size bias correction applied to the TCR pairs. False discovery rates were estimated in a later analysis by permuting HLA or CMV assignments 20 times. In a later analysis, co-occurring TCRs were grouped using DBSCAN, and TCRdist sequence similarity was added for clustering within HLA-allele-positive subsets. Repertoires with fewer than 30,000 or more than 120,000 public chains, plus five repertoires with anomalous nucleotide sharing, were excluded from co-occurrence clustering. TCRdb retrieved this table from immuneACCESS and kept in-frame rearrangements only. Not all clones are present; in checked studies, unresolved V genes account for under half, and no reason is known for the remainder. The V and J calls and the clone size are those of that table, but D and trimming were determined from the DNA. The sample table holds about 100,000 clones, of which 65% to 80% were seen once. Roughly a sixth of the sample rests with the top ten.

The cohort was made up of under 800 healthy bone marrow donors. Cohort members were all nominally healthy when sampled, although unrecorded immune exposures were likely present. The donor was CMV seropositive and belonged to the group of 250 to 300 seropositive cohort members. A peripheral blood sample was collected from each donor, and TCR beta sequencing was performed on peripheral blood mononuclear cells. The Qiagen DNeasy Blood Extraction Kit was used to extract genomic DNA from the blood cell samples. The germline V gene (reference sequence) supplies CDR1 SGHNT and CDR2 YYREEE. Cut back by 0 bases and 8 bases, the V and J ends lie 12 bases apart. The CDR3 starts with the cysteine, ends with the phenylalanine, and has 14 residues. The read is trimmed to its CDR3 DNA, 42 bases read in frame from base 1. The data derive from a study of cytomegalovirus exposure and HLA in healthy donors (dated by TCRdb to 2016 to 2017). Looking at the study overall: An earlier analysis of 587 of the donors reported approximately 260 Gb of sequence data and some 110 million unique TCR beta sequences obtained from some 170 million T cells. All discovery cohort repertoires had been generated on a single sequencing platform. The aim of the study was to test whether cataloging public T cell receptors could identify signatures of past pathogen exposure. The study used immunosequencing to profile the T cell repertoires of under 700 subjects and linked those repertoires to cytomegalovirus serostatus. In addition to the first cohort of approximately 670 subjects, a separate validation cohort of over 90 different subjects was used. Among roughly 400 genotyped donors of the cohort, an average of around 240,000 unique TCR beta nucleotide sequences were sequenced per donor, roughly a sixth of them non-productive. Alongside the repertoire data, information on donor age, sex, ethnicity and CMV serostatus was compiled. Genome-wide SNP genotypes for about 65% of the 666 donors were used in a later genetic analysis, which treated that subset as a discovery cohort. An early release covering 550 to 650 HLA-typed donors comprised 250 to 350 gigabases of sequencing data and roughly 85 million unique TCR sequences. HLA typing included class I and class II loci at four-digit resolution. The number of typed donors differed by locus: about 620-640 for A, B, C, DRB1 and DQB1; some 500 for DQA1; around 580 for DPA1; and roughly 490 for DPB1. To predict cytomegalovirus infection status, the study combined high-throughput TCR immunosequencing, statistical association of individual TCRs with disease status, and machine learning. Rather than using new phenotypic data, the later analysis identified candidate immune exposures from TCR beta sequences and from how often those sequences occurred across donors. Among the approximately 430 genotyped donors, approximately 76% belonged to the genetic ancestry cluster associated with self-reported Caucasian donors. Several DR-DQ haplotypes were handled as single units for association and clustering because linkage in the cohort was strong. In a later analysis, previously published TCR beta repertoires from about 640 donors were re-analyzed and high-resolution HLA genotyping was added so that TCR occurrence patterns could be studied. In an earlier analysis of over 550 of the donors, high-throughput TCR beta sequencing was used to judge whether each TCR beta V gene segment behaved as functional or pseudogenic. Findings and caveats that apply to the study as a whole: A further reported finding was that TCR beta sequences accurately predicted the HLA-A and HLA-B alleles for most subjects in the first cohort. CMV serostatus was the only immune exposure information available for the cohort. A cluster of highly shared sequence variants was judged likely to be a technical artifact of the sequencing pipeline. In an earlier analysis of approximately 590 of the donors, most TCR beta V segments appeared in productive rearrangements about 90% or about 30% of the time, broadly matching IMGT annotations. According to the authors, the approach could potentially be generalized to other disease states and immunological phenotypes. Presence/absence analyses assumed roughly uniform sequencing depth across donors, an assumption that may not hold. Correlated functional status among segregating V segments might reflect linkage disequilibrium, but an unknown experimental factor could not be ruled out. According to a later analysis, most CMV-associated TCR beta chains appeared to be HLA-restricted, and the HLA associations seemed to be driven largely by CMV exposure. When HLA alleles, especially DR and DQ, strongly co-occurred, attributing TCR associations to individual alleles was difficult. A later genetic analysis associated a missense DCLRE1C variant with V-gene and J-gene trimming of TCR beta chains, and an independent cohort replicated the association. Three of the identified cytomegalovirus-associated TCR beta chains were confirmed in vitro to be specific for cytomegalovirus antigens. Some IMGT-functional V segments, including TRBV6-2 and TRBV6-3, could not be distinguished by the 87-base-pair reads and were therefore excluded. While some public TCRs were present in many individuals, most TCR sequences turned up only very rarely across donors. In a later analysis, HLA-associated TCR beta chains were found to be more clonally expanded and to have lower generation probabilities than equally common non-associated chains. The study listed approximately 150 TCR beta chains as associated with cytomegalovirus. The cohort was sequenced for TCR beta chains only, and without alpha or paired-chain data the features that could be detected were limited. A later analysis reported that several top co-occurrence clusters appeared linked to parvovirus B19, influenza, CMV and Epstein-Barr virus. According to a later analysis, TCR association rates differed among HLA loci, with DRB1 alleles showing the most associated TCRs and HLA-C alleles showing the fewest. Specific HLA alleles were associated with 16,951 TCR beta sequences at a false discovery rate of 0.05 in a later analysis. The earlier analysis of about 600 of the donors excluded around 17 rarely observed V segments, including chromosome 9 orphons, because counts were too low. According to a later genetic analysis, donors in an Asian-associated ancestry cluster had fewer N-insertions in productive TCRs than the approximately 690-donor mean. Cytomegalovirus status was reported to be diagnosed by the classifier with high specificity and sensitivity in both the original and validation cohorts. Because HLA typing was unavailable for some donors at each locus, only the typed subset was used in association tests.

Recombination linked TRBV5-4 to TRBJ2-1, and perhaps TRBD1 as D gene, on 5 matching bases. The receptor's source is a woman aged 18 to 35 in good health and CMV-seropositive. Sample: PBMCs. The nucleotides are TGTGCCAGCAGCTTGGTAGCAGGGCGCGATGAGCAGTTCTTC. This yields the protein CASSLVAGRDEQFF.